This T cell receptor beta chain emerged from a study of blood T cell repertoires in COVID-19. At the level of the study: In each case, the material was cDNA or gDNA derived from T cells, B-cell-depleted T cells, or PBMCs.

Original processing notes: Amplifying reference gene primers gave estimates of nucleated cell counts. Some clones are missing from TCRdb's copy, which holds only in-frame ones; the method was immunoSEQ multiplex PCR. The V and J calls and the clone size are those of that table, but D and trimming were determined from the DNA. The sample has more than 300,000 clones; approximately 89% are singletons. Material for sequencing was peripheral blood. This TCR derives from a woman aged 30 to 39 with COVID-19, enrolled during active disease.

CDR3 nucleotide sequence: TGCGCCAGCAGCACAGAACCGGGGACAGGTGGCTACACCTTC. Amino acids: CASSTEPGTGGYTF. The genes are TRBV5-1 and TRBJ1-2, with 8 nucleotides matching TRBD1. The V gene end was trimmed by 4 bases and the J gene end by 7 bases; junction bases not matched to a gene: 9. Germline CDR1 and CDR2: SGHRS and YFSETQ. The CDR3 loop spans 14 amino acids.